This T cell receptor (beta chain) stems from a study of shared clonotypes between healthy human individuals. Assay used: immunoSEQ multiplex PCR; TCRdb lists only in-frame clones, some missing. The data show some 2.1 million clones, 80% to 95% seen once. The naive CD8 population came from CD45RO-negative cells selected for CCR7, without terminally differentiated effector memory CD45RA+ cells. The CDR3 covers 16 residues. V lost 0 bases and J lost 0, with 9 bases in between. The germline gives CDR1 MNHEY, CDR2 SVGAGI. The source of this sequence is a man between 18 and 29 years old in good health. Some clones in this sample may be carry-over from other donors' samples. The chain combines TRBV6-5 with TRBJ2-1; TRBD1 is a possible D gene (6 bases). Sequenced input: naive CD8+ T cells from PBMCs. The CDR3 coding sequence is TGTGCCAGCAGTTACTCTCAGGGGATCTCCTACAATGAGCAGTTCTTC. Its protein product is CASSYSQGISYNEQFF.